These 30 T cell receptor beta chains originate from one sample sequenced in a study of immune evolution from preneoplasia to lung adenocarcinoma. Libraries were prepared by immunoSEQ multiplex PCR; TCRdb keeps only in-frame clonotypes and omits some of them. In the table there are approximately 6,700 clones, roughly 75% of which are singletons. Material for sequencing was FFPE adjacent normal lung tissue. The source is a person aged 55-80 years with lung adenocarcinoma.

The chain combines TRBV11-2 with TRBJ1-5; 8 positions agree with TRBD1. CDR3 length: 16 residues. Germline V gene data show CDR1 as SGHAT and CDR2 as FQNNGV. The V gene end was trimmed by 0 bases and the J gene end by 7 bases; junction bases not matched to a gene: 8. CDR3 DNA sequence: TGTGCCAGCAGCTTAGATCGAGGACAGGGACGGCAGCCCCAGCATTTT. This sequence encodes CASSLDRGQGRQPQHF.

The V and J genes are TRBV11-3 and TRBJ2-5; D gene unclear. With 5 bases removed from V and 5 bases from J, the gap between germline ends came to 12 bases. Germline V CDR1 and CDR2: SGHNT, YENEEA. This CDR3 comprises 13 residues. The CDR3 coding sequence is TGTGCCAGCAGCGTGGGTCCCCGGGAGACCCAGTACTTC. This translates into CASSVGPRETQYF. Variable domain in full (rest from reference TRBV11-3 and TRBJ2-5): EAGVVQSPRYKIIEKKQPVAFWCNPISGHNTLYWYLQNLGQGPELLIRYENEEAVDDSQLPKDRFSAERLKGVDSTLKIQPAELGDSAVYLCASSVGPRETQYFGPGTRLLVL.

V gene TRBV27 combines with J gene TRBJ2-2; TRBD1 matches at 9 bases. The CDR3 is 14 amino acids. With V trimmed by 10 bases and J by 5 bases, 8 bases remained unmatched. Germline assignment: CDR1 MNHEY and CDR2 SMNVEV (reference sequence). CDR3 in amino acids: CATGDRVKTGELFF. The DNA for the CDR3 is TGTGCCACAGGGGACAGGGTAAAAACCGGGGAGCTGTTTTTT.

The CDR3, as DNA: TGCGCCAGCAGCCGGGCCGGGACTAGCATTGAGCAGTTCTTC. It codes for CASSRAGTSIEQFF. This chain links TRBV5-1 with TRBJ2-1; 9 nucleotides align to TRBD2. Germline loops: CDR1 SGHRS, CDR2 YFSETQ. CDR3 length equals 14 residues. The V and J ends lost 4 bases and 9 bases, in that order; junction bases with no gene match: 8. The entire variable domain, with the rest obtained from reference TRBV5-1 and TRBJ2-1, is as follows: KAGVTQTPRYLIKTRGQQVTLSCSPISGHRSVSWYQQTPGQGLQFLFEYFSETQRNKGNFPGRFSGRQFSNSRSEMNVSTLELGDSALYLCASSRAGTSIEQFFGPGTRLTVL.

The chain employs TRBV12-2 and TRBJ2-1; the D segment call TRBD2 is taken from the table without a DNA check. TRBV12-2 is noted as a pseudogene. The CDR3 is 15 residues long. CDR3 DNA sequence: TGTGCAAGTCGCTTAGTTGCGGGAGGATATAATGAGCAGTTCTTC. It translates to CASRLVAGGYNEQFF.

V gene TRBV28 combines with J gene TRBJ2-2; no firm D call. Germline V gene data show CDR1 as MDHEN and CDR2 as SYDVKM. The CDR3 extends over 13 amino acids. With 5 bases removed from V and 1 base from J, the gap between germline ends came to 5 bases. CDR3 nucleotide sequence: TGTGCCAGCAGTCAGCTGAACACCGGGGAGCTGTTTTTT. As protein: CASSQLNTGELFF.

In this sample, this clone turned up a few times. CDR3 region: CASSGVDRKNIQYF. CDR3 nucleotides: TGTGCCAGCAGCGGGGTGGACAGAAAAAACATTCAGTACTTC. The chain uses TRBV5-6 and TRBJ2-4; a weak D match, TRBD1 (6 bases). V was clipped by 4 bases and J by 4 bases, with 12 bases between them. The CDR3 spans 14 residues. Looked up from germline, CDR1 is SGHDT and CDR2 is YYEEEE.

The chain recombines TRBV7-9 with TRBJ1-5; TRBD1 is a possible D gene (5 bases). The CDR3 is made up of 18 amino acids. Trimming removed 0 bases from V and 1 base from J, with 16 bases in between. CDR1 and CDR2 from the germline V gene are SEHNR and FQNEAQ (reference sequence). The CDR3 DNA is TGTGCCAGCAGCTTAGCCCGGGACCCTCCTATAAGCAATCAGCCCCAGCATTTT. Translated: CASSLARDPPISNQPQHF. The full variable domain, in which reference TRBV7-9 and TRBJ1-5 provide the parts outside the CDR3, is DTGVSQNPRHKITKRGQNVTFRCDPISEHNRLYWYRQTLGQGPEFLTYFQNEAQLEKSRLLSDRFSAERPKGSFSTLEIQRTEQGDSAMYLCASSLARDPPISNQPQHFGDGTRLSIL.

The chain couples TRBV25-1 to TRBJ2-7, with D unclear. The ends were cut back, 5 bases at V and 2 bases at J, with 7 bases in the middle. This CDR3 is built from 12 residues. In germline, CDR1 is MGHDK, CDR2 SYGVNS. Here the CDR3 reads CASSFGTYEQYF. CDR3 DNA sequence: TGTGCCAGCAGTTTCGGAACCTACGAGCAGTACTTC.

The rearrangement joins TRBV21-1 to TRBJ2-7; the DNA was not compared with TRBD1, the D call given in the table. TRBV21-1 is classified as a pseudogene. CDR3 length: 17 residues. The CDR3 DNA is TGTGCCAGCAGCAAAGACTGTACCGGGACACCGACCTACGAGCAGTACTTC. Its protein is CASSKDCTGTPTYEQYF.

This chain links TRBV19 with TRBJ1-1, with 8 bases that match TRBD1. This CDR3 is 14 amino acids long. CDR1 and CDR2 from the germline V gene are LNHDA and SQIVND (reference sequence). Trimming cost V 6 bases and J 0 bases; bases outside gene matches: 3. This chain's CDR3 is CASRLGQVNTEAFF. Written as DNA, the CDR3 is TGTGCCAGTAGGCTGGGACAGGTGAACACTGAAGCTTTCTTT.

This clone was recorded a few times. The CDR3 DNA follows: TGTGCCAGCAGTTACTCGAGTCATCAGCAACATGAAGCTTTCTTT. This gives the protein CASSYSSHQQHEAFF. The chain carries TRBV6-5 and TRBJ1-1; D is unresolved. Trimming cost V 0 bases and J 7 bases, with 15 bases left between them. Germline V gene sequence: CDR1 MNHEY, CDR2 SVGAGI. The CDR3 consists of 15 residues.

This rearrangement joins TRBV7-2 to TRBJ1-1, with a possible D match to TRBD1 (5 bases). The V end lost 4 bases, the J end lost 1 base, and 7 bases lay between the germline ends. The germline gives CDR1 SGHTA, CDR2 FQGNSA. The CDR3 sequence is 13 residues long. This CDR3 is CASSSGRNTEAFF. The CDR3, as DNA: TGTGCCAGCAGCTCAGGGAGGAACACTGAAGCTTTCTTT.

The chain links TRBV21-1 to TRBJ2-1. TRBV21-1 is listed as a pseudogene. The CDR3 has 17 amino acids. The CDR3 bases are TGTGCCAGCAGCAAAGGCTTTACTACCTTTGGACACAATGAGCAGTTCTTC. Protein: CASSKGFTTFGHNEQFF.

The chain combines TRBV5-6 with TRBJ1-3, with a possible D match to TRBD1 (6 bases). Germline-derived CDR1 and CDR2 are SGHDT and YYEEEE. V was pared by 7 bases and J by 0 bases, with 14 bases between. The CDR3 has 15 amino acids. The CDR3 sequence is CASGPTGISGNTIYF. The CDR3 DNA reads TGTGCCAGCGGACCGACAGGAATCTCTGGAAACACCATATATTTT.

The chain recombines TRBV27 with TRBJ2-7; 9 bases match TRBD2. In germline, CDR1 is MNHEY, CDR2 SMNVEV (reference sequence). The CDR3 runs 13 residues. V lost 6 bases to trimming and J lost 2 bases; unmatched junction nucleotides: 2. CDR3: CASSSSGTYEQYF. CDR3 coding DNA: TGTGCCAGCAGCTCTAGCGGGACCTACGAGCAGTACTTC.

V gene TRBV7-9 combines with J gene TRBJ2-5; D is unclear. CDR3 length equals 12 residues. Germline V gene sequence: CDR1 SEHNR, CDR2 FQNEAQ (reference sequence). The germline V and J ends were trimmed by 7 bases and 2 bases, with 8 bases remaining between them. The CDR3 protein is CASMQLQETQYF. Here the CDR3 DNA reads TGTGCCAGCATGCAGCTTCAAGAGACCCAGTACTTC.

The chain uses TRBV29-1 and TRBJ2-2; perhaps TRBD1 as D (5 bases). V was cut by 4 bases and J by 4 bases, with 10 bases left in between. The CDR3 extends over 13 amino acids. The germline CDR1 and CDR2 sequences are SQVTM and ANQGSEA. CDR3: CSVAARATGELFF. The CDR3, as DNA: TGCAGCGTTGCTGCCAGGGCCACCGGGGAGCTGTTTTTT.

The sample holds one count of this clone. The CDR3 is CASSFPTDTQYF. For the CDR3, the DNA is TGTGCCAGCAGTTTTCCAACAGATACGCAGTATTTT. This chain connects TRBV27 to TRBJ2-3; D gene unclear. Germline CDR1 and CDR2: MNHEY and SMNVEV (reference sequence). Deletions cut 3 bases from V and 3 bases from J, with 4 bases between. This CDR3 has 12 residues.

The gene calls are TRBV13 and TRBJ1-1, with D uncertain. The CDR3 has 15 amino acids. V was clipped by 1 base and J by 1 base, with 10 bases between them. Germline assignment: CDR1 PRHDT and CDR2 FYEKMQ (reference sequence). CDR3 nucleotides: TGTGCCAGCAGCTTAGAGCTAGGGAAGAACACTGAAGCTTTCTTT. Translated, it gives CASSLELGKNTEAFF.

The chain joins TRBV11-2 to TRBJ2-1; 11 bases are a match to TRBD2. The CDR3 sequence is 15 residues long. J was trimmed by 4 bases and V by 3 bases; bases with no gene match: 2. From germline, CDR1 is SGHAT and CDR2 FQNNGV. CDR3 protein: CASSFGTSGYNEQFF. As DNA, the CDR3 is TGTGCCAGCAGCTTCGGGACTAGCGGTTACAATGAGCAGTTCTTC.

J is TRBJ1-2 and V is TRBV5-8, with D uncertain. Germline V gives CDR1 SGHTS, CDR2 YDEGEE. The CDR3 is 12 amino acids. V shed 3 bases and J shed 4 bases, with 7 bases lying between them. CDR3 coding DNA: TGTGCCAGCAGCTCCACAGTCTATGGCTACACCTTC. It encodes CASSSTVYGYTF. Combining the CDR3 with reference TRBV5-8 and TRBJ1-2 gives the whole variable domain EAGVTQSPTHLIKTRGQQATLRCSPISGHTSVYWYQQALGLGLQFLLWYDEGEERNRGNFPPRFSGRQFPNYSSELNVNALELEDSALYLCASSSTVYGYTFGSGTRLTVV.

The rearrangement links TRBV10-1 to TRBJ2-2, with unresolved D. This CDR3 spans 15 amino acids. Germline CDR1 and CDR2: WNHNN and SYGVQD (reference sequence). The V end was cut by 6 bases, the J end by 4 bases, with 15 bases between. DNA of the CDR3: TGCGCCAGCAGCGAGAGAAGGGAAGGCACCGGGGAGCTGTTTTTT. This codes for CASSERREGTGELFF.

The rearrangement links TRBV11-2 to TRBJ1-2; TRBD1 aligns across 8 bases. The germline V gene has CDR1 SGHAT and CDR2 FQNNGV. This CDR3 has 11 amino acids. V gave up 1 base and J gave up 14 bases; unmatched junction bases: 3. The CDR3 region is CASSLADRVTF. The CDR3 nucleotides read TGTGCCAGCAGCTTAGCGGACAGGGTTACCTTC.

The rearrangement uses TRBV7-9 and TRBJ2-3; TRBD2 matches at 11 bases. The length of the CDR3 is 16 residues. Germline CDR1 SEHNR, CDR2 FQNEAQ (reference sequence). V shed 5 bases, J shed 3 bases, and the junction held 7 bases outside the gene matches. The chain's CDR3 is CASSVRTSGRTDTQYF. DNA for the CDR3: TGTGCCAGCAGCGTTCGAACTAGCGGGAGAACAGATACGCAGTATTTT.

J is TRBJ1-3 and V is TRBV18; TRBD1 agrees at 8 bases. This CDR3 is built from 15 residues. Germline loops: CDR1 KGHSH, CDR2 LQKENI. J lost 4 bases, V lost 4 bases, and 6 bases had no gene match. The CDR3 is CASSRDRGDGNTIYF. CDR3 in DNA: TGTGCCAGCTCACGTGACAGGGGTGACGGAAACACCATATATTTT.

This clone occurred a few times. This chain uses TRBV7-3 with TRBJ2-3; 7 nucleotides agree with TRBD2. The germline V gene has CDR1 SGHTA and CDR2 FQGTGA. The ends lost 5 bases at V and 5 bases at J; junction bases unmatched: 4. This CDR3 has 13 residues. The CDR3 reads CASSPSGGDTQYF. For the CDR3, the DNA is TGTGCCAGCAGCCCTAGCGGAGGAGATACGCAGTATTTT.

V is TRBV25-1 and J is TRBJ2-7, with 10 bases matching TRBD2. Trimming cost V 7 bases and J 7 bases; bases outside gene matches: 13. The germline gives CDR1 MGHDK, CDR2 SYGVNS. The CDR3 is made up of 15 amino acids. The CDR3 loop is CASMTSGPGTGEQYF. CDR3 DNA sequence: TGTGCCAGCATGACTAGCGGGCCAGGCACGGGGGAGCAGTACTTC.

This clone was seen only once. The chain uses TRBV6-4 and TRBJ2-5; 7 bases fit TRBD1. The V gene's germline CDR1 is MRHNA and CDR2 SNTAGT. Trimming took 4 bases from V and 0 from J; bases not matched to a gene: 8. This CDR3 spans 16 amino acids. The CDR3 spells CASSGGPGQYQETQYF. In nucleotides, the CDR3 is TGTGCCAGCAGTGGAGGACCGGGACAGTACCAAGAGACCCAGTACTTC.

The chain links TRBV5-5 to TRBJ2-4; D assignment may be TRBD1 or TRBD2 (5 bases each). This CDR3 contains 13 residues. Germline V gene lookup returns CDR1 SGHKS and CDR2 YYEKEE (reference sequence). Trimming cost V 8 bases and J 4 bases, with 13 bases left between them. In DNA, the CDR3 is TGTGCCAGAAACCGGGACGGGAAAAACATTCAGTACTTC. Translation gives CARNRDGKNIQYF.